Presented here are 30 T cell receptor beta chains from one specimen sequenced in a study of regulatory T cells in long-lasting Graves disease. The time point was: newly diagnosed GD, antithyroid drugs for less than 3 months. The TCR library was made from RNA that had been extracted from PBMCs in TRIzol. Building the TCR beta libraries relied on iRepertoire HTBI primers, and CDR3 regions underwent Arm-PCR. One entry per CDR3 protein results from TCRdb running MiXCR on the multiplex PCR reads. The repertoire consists of 400,000 to 500,000 distinct CDR3 sequences, with about 15% occurring once and the leading ten covering over 15%. These data were also reused for a study on T cells in Graves' hyperthyroidism and ophthalmopathy.

The sample in question was peripheral blood mononuclear cells (PBMCs), obtained at new diagnosis, from a patient treated with antithyroid drugs. The receptors stem from a woman aged 25 to 39 with Graves disease.

In this sample, this clonotype turned up a few times. The V call is TRBV19, the J call TRBJ2-1; 16 bases line up with TRBD2. V was clipped by 1 base and J by 9 bases; unmatched bases: 15. The CDR3 has 20 residues. Germline V lookup: CDR1 LNHDA, CDR2 SQIVND (reference sequence). CDR3 nucleotide sequence: TGTGCCAGTAGTATAGCACTAGCAATTACCGGGACTAGCGGGAGGGGTGAGCAGTTCTTC. Protein: CASSIALAITGTSGRGEQFF.

The V and J genes are TRBV29-1 and TRBJ2-3, with 11 bases that match TRBD2. Germline loops: CDR1 SQVTM, CDR2 ANQGSEA. Trimming removed 4 bases from V and 0 bases from J; junction bases left unmatched: 6. The CDR3 is 16 amino acids. In DNA form, the CDR3 reads TGCAGCGTTGTGGCTAGCGGGAGGAAAAGCACAGATACGCAGTATTTT. Its protein is CSVVASGRKSTDTQYF.

At least ten counts were recorded for this clonotype. V gene TRBV12-3 or TRBV12-4 combines with J gene TRBJ1-1, with D possibly being TRBD1 (5 bases). The CDR3 has 14 residues. Trimming pared 3 bases from V and 4 bases from J, leaving 12 bases between. The CDR3 sequence: CASSFRERGTEAFF. CDR3 in DNA: TGTGCCAGCAGTTTCAGGGAGAGAGGCACTGAAGCTTTCTTT.

The table lists this clonotype with many counts. The chain carries TRBV27 and TRBJ1-1, with unresolved D. CDR3 length: 15 residues. The V end lost 0 bases, the J end lost 1 base, and 9 bases lay between the germline ends. From germline, CDR1 is MNHEY and CDR2 SMNVEV (reference sequence). Here the CDR3 reads CASSLSATENTEAFF. The CDR3 nucleotides are TGTGCCAGCAGTTTATCGGCTACAGAGAACACTGAAGCTTTCTTT.

In this sample, this clonotype turned up many times. V is TRBV2 and J is TRBJ1-6, with 7 positions matching TRBD1. Germline CDR1 is SNHLY and CDR2 is FYNNEI. Unmatched junction bases numbered 5, after V lost 8 bases and J lost 4 bases. The CDR3 is 14 amino acids. The CDR3 DNA reads TGTGCCAGCCAAGGGACAGATTATAATTCACCCCTCCACTTT. Protein sequence: CASQGTDYNSPLHF.

The chain joins TRBV24-1 to TRBJ2-2; 9 bases fit TRBD1. This CDR3 has 15 residues. The germline gives CDR1 KGHDR, CDR2 SFDVKD. Trimming cost V 7 bases and J 1 base; bases outside gene matches: 3. The CDR3 DNA reads TGTGCCACCAGGGGACAGGGTGTGAACACCGGGGAGCTGTTTTTT. Translation gives CATRGQGVNTGELFF.

This clonotype has ten or more counts. V gene TRBV12-3 or TRBV12-4 combines with J gene TRBJ2-1; 10 bases align to TRBD2. The CDR3 is 15 amino acids. V dropped 5 bases and J dropped 8; count of bases not matched to a gene: 9. As DNA, the CDR3 is TGTGCCAGCAGTCTCGGGGGAGCGGGAGGGGATGAGCAGTTCTTC. Translation: CASSLGGAGGDEQFF.

A few counts support this clonotype. The CDR3 DNA sequence: TGTGCCAGCAGCGTAGTTGGGACAGGGGGGGCTGAAGCTTTCTTT. It is translated as CASSVVGTGGAEAFF. The chain is built from TRBV9 and TRBJ1-1; 11 bases are shared with TRBD1. V gave up 0 bases and J gave up 6 bases; unmatched junction bases: 4. This CDR3 is built from 15 residues. Germline loops: CDR1 SGDLS, CDR2 YYNGEE.

About this clonotype: This may stem from a read error, because a much larger clone lies one nucleotide away. The V gene is TRBV6-1, the J gene TRBJ2-5; 7 positions match TRBD2. The CDR3 covers 14 residues. Germline CDR1 and CDR2: MNHNS and SASEGT. The DNA of the CDR3 is TGTGCCAGCTCTGGACTAGTCCGTCAAGAGACCAAGTACTTC. Amino acids: CASSGLVRQETKYF.

The chain recombines TRBV12-5 with TRBJ1-5; 10 nucleotides align to TRBD1. There are 18 residues in the CDR3. V dropped 6 bases and J dropped 4; count of bases not matched to a gene: 15. Per the germline V gene, CDR1 is LGHNT and CDR2 is FRNRAP. The CDR3 nucleotides are TGTGCTAGTGGCCGGGGGGGACAGGGGACCCGGGCAAATCAGCCCCAGCATTTT. The encoded protein is CASGRGGQGTRANQPQHF.

This clonotype was observed many times. The chain has TRBV6-1 and TRBJ2-1; D tentatively reads TRBD1 or TRBD2 (5 bases each). This CDR3 region has 13 residues. Per germline, CDR1 MNHNS and CDR2 SASEGT. With 10 bases removed from V and 7 bases from J, the gap between germline ends came to 17 bases. CDR3 sequence (DNA): TGTGCCACCAAAGGGACCAATTGGAATGAGCAGTTCTTC. It yields the protein CATKGTNWNEQFF.

This clonotype was counted many times. This chain uses TRBV11-2 with TRBJ1-3; 7 bases fit TRBD1. The CDR3 sequence is 17 residues long. With 4 bases clipped from V and 2 bases from J, the junction kept 11 bases outside the gene matches. The germline V gene encodes CDR1 SGHAT and CDR2 FQNNGV. The CDR3 nucleotides are TGTGCCAGCAGCTCAGAACAGGGGTTATTAACTGGAAACACCATATATTTT. Residues: CASSSEQGLLTGNTIYF.

The sample holds many counts of this clonotype. This chain connects TRBV2 to TRBJ2-7; D remains ambiguous. Germline-derived CDR1 and CDR2 are SNHLY and FYNNEI. The CDR3 is 12 amino acids. The CDR3 is CVVQESRDEQYF. As DNA, the CDR3 is TGTGTCGTACAAGAATCCCGGGACGAGCAGTACTTC.

Ten or more counts support this clonotype. This chain uses TRBV3-1 with TRBJ1-1; weak D call: TRBD1 (5 bases). Deletions cut 2 bases from V and 1 base from J, with 8 bases between. Germline V gene lookup returns CDR1 LGHDT and CDR2 YNNKEL (reference sequence). This CDR3 is 14 amino acids long. The CDR3 protein is CASSQNRQNTEAFF. CDR3 bases: TGTGCCAGCAGCCAAAACAGGCAGAACACTGAAGCTTTCTTT.

This rearrangement joins TRBV7-9 to TRBJ2-7, with 14 positions matching TRBD2. J lost 2 bases, V lost 6 bases, and 6 bases had no gene match. The V gene's germline CDR1 is SEHNR and CDR2 FQNEAQ (reference sequence). The CDR3 consists of 16 residues. In nucleotides, the CDR3 is TGTGCCAGCAGAAGACTAGCGGGAGGGCTCACCTACGAGCAGTACTTC. Its protein is CASRRLAGGLTYEQYF.

This clonotype was recorded many times. This chain connects TRBV30 to TRBJ2-5; D uncertain. CDR1 is GTSNPN and CDR2 is SVGIG in the germline V gene (reference sequence). V gave up 0 bases and J gave up 1 base, with 6 bases separating them. The length of the CDR3 is 13 residues. As DNA, the CDR3 is TGTGCCTGGAGTGTTTCATCCCAAGAGACCCAGTACTTC. Translating it yields CAWSVSSQETQYF.

This clonotype was recorded a few times. The chain recombines TRBV12-3 or TRBV12-4 with TRBJ1-6, with D tentatively TRBD1 (6 bases). The CDR3 is made up of 16 amino acids. Trimming removed 6 bases at V and 2 bases at J, with 14 bases between. The DNA for the CDR3 is TGTGCCAGCAGCCCCAGCCGGACAGCCTATAATTCACCCCTCCACTTT. Its protein product is CASSPSRTAYNSPLHF.

The table lists this clonotype with a few counts. The J gene is TRBJ1-4, the V gene TRBV7-9; D is unclear. Germline CDR1 SEHNR, CDR2 FQNEAQ (reference sequence). V lost 0 bases, J lost 4 bases, and 9 bases lay in between. The CDR3 has 15 amino acids. This CDR3 is CASSLAAGNNEKLFF. The CDR3 nucleotides read TGTGCCAGCAGCTTAGCCGCCGGGAATAATGAAAAACTGTTTTTT.

This chain uses TRBV28 with TRBJ2-2, with a weak D call TRBD1 (6 bases). Germline V gene sequence: CDR1 MDHEN, CDR2 SYDVKM. The CDR3 runs to 16 residues. The germline V and J ends were trimmed by 6 bases and 2 bases, with 16 bases remaining between them. Here the CDR3 DNA reads TGTGCCAGCAGCGAACAGGGACGTAGAAACACCGGGGAGCTGTTTTTT. As protein: CASSEQGRRNTGELFF.

Points on this clonotype: A clone one base away is much larger, so this may be a read error. The chain joins TRBV6-1 to TRBJ2-7, with 8 bases fitting TRBD2. Per the germline V gene, CDR1 is MNHNS and CDR2 is SASEGT. This CDR3 contains 14 residues. The CDR3 DNA reads as TGTGCCAGCAGTGAAGGACTAGCGACAGACGAGCAGTGCTTC. It codes for CASSEGLATDEQCF.

The J gene is TRBJ1-4, the V gene TRBV28; perhaps TRBD1 as D (5 bases). This CDR3 comprises 15 residues. The germline V and J ends were trimmed by 10 bases and 7 bases, with 22 bases remaining between them. Germline V gene lookup returns CDR1 MDHEN and CDR2 SYDVKM. The CDR3 reads CAISDQRDAGEKLFF. The CDR3 DNA sequence: TGTGCCATCTCTGATCAGAGGGACGCGGGTGAAAAACTGTTTTTT.

The chain links TRBV2 to TRBJ2-5; no clear D gene. The V end was cut by 8 bases, the J end by 3 bases, with 13 bases between. The CDR3 consists of 13 residues. Germline CDR1 is SNHLY and CDR2 is FYNNEI. For the CDR3, the DNA is TGTGCCAGCCTAGGGTTGGCCAAAGAGACCCAGTACTTC. Amino acids: CASLGLAKETQYF.

This clonotype was seen at least ten times. The genes are TRBV7-8 and TRBJ2-7; weak D call: TRBD2 (7 bases). The CDR3 length is 16 residues. V lost 4 bases and J 7 bases, leaving 23 bases between the germline ends. Germline CDR1 is SGHVS and CDR2 is FQNEAQ. The CDR3 reads CASSSYRDYTPGEQYF. The CDR3 nucleotides are TGTGCCAGCAGCTCCTACAGGGACTATACTCCGGGGGAGCAGTACTTC.

This clonotype showed up many times. The V and J genes are TRBV11-1 and TRBJ2-7, with 10 bases matching TRBD2. Germline CDR1 SGHAT, CDR2 FQDESV (reference sequence). J gave up 2 bases and V 1 base, and 11 bases lay outside the gene matches. This CDR3 comprises 18 residues. The CDR3 DNA reads as TGTGCCAGCAGCTTAGATCCTAGCGGGAGAGGTTGGACCTACGAGCAGTACTTC. It codes for CASSLDPSGRGWTYEQYF.

DNA for the CDR3: TGTGCCAGTAGTATAGGCGCTTACACCGGGGAGCTGTTTTTT. It specifies CASSIGAYTGELFF. The chain links TRBV19 to TRBJ2-2; no clear D gene. Germline CDR1 and CDR2: LNHDA and SQIVND (reference sequence). This CDR3 has 14 residues. V was shortened by 1 base and J by 3 bases, with 6 bases between the two germline ends.

This clonotype was seen at least ten times. The chain joins TRBV2 to TRBJ1-4; TRBD1 matches at 8 bases. In germline, CDR1 is SNHLY, CDR2 FYNNEI. V gave up 7 bases and J gave up 8 bases; unmatched junction bases: 9. The CDR3 totals 14 residues. The CDR3 spells CASIGGDRSEKLFF. CDR3 coding DNA: TGTGCCAGCATAGGCGGGGACAGGAGCGAAAAACTGTTTTTT.

This clonotype showed up many times. The rearrangement uses TRBV11-2 and TRBJ2-7; TRBD2 might be the D (7 bases). V dropped 5 bases and J dropped 0 bases, with 26 bases sitting between them. The CDR3 spans 19 residues. Germline assignment: CDR1 SGHAT and CDR2 FQNNGV. CDR3 protein: CASSRGLGGFSPNSYEQYF. In DNA form, the CDR3 reads TGTGCCAGCAGCCGGGGGCTGGGGGGGTTTTCCCCCAACTCCTACGAGCAGTACTTC.

In this sample, this clonotype turned up many times. This rearrangement joins TRBV14 to TRBJ2-1; 10 bases match TRBD2. After removal of 4 bases from V and 7 bases from J, the junction contained 13 bases not matched to a gene. CDR1 and CDR2 from the germline V gene are SGHDN and FVKESK. The CDR3 totals 17 residues. CDR3 DNA sequence: TGTGCCAGCAGCCCCACTTGGCAGGCTAGCGGGAGAAATGAGCAGTTCTTC. This sequence encodes CASSPTWQASGRNEQFF.

V gene TRBV12-3 or TRBV12-4 combines with J gene TRBJ2-7, with TRBD2 identical over 10 bases. CDR3 size: 15 residues. V dropped 5 bases and J dropped 3; count of bases not matched to a gene: 7. In DNA form, the CDR3 reads TGTGCCAGCAGTCCGGGACTAGCGAGTAACTACGAGCAGTACTTC. Its translation is CASSPGLASNYEQYF.

This clonotype was found many times. The chain couples TRBV3-1 to TRBJ2-7; a possible D gene is TRBD1 (5 bases). CDR1 LGHDT and CDR2 YNNKEL come from the germline V gene (reference sequence). Trimming took off 1 base at V and 5 bases at J, with 12 bases between the two ends. The CDR3 sequence is 14 residues long. The CDR3 bases are TGTGCCAGCAGCCAAGTTCAGGGTTACGACGAGCAGTACTTC. Its translation is CASSQVQGYDEQYF.